This TCR delta chain is drawn from a study of gamma-delta T cells after stem cell transplantation. Trimming at V came to 0 bases and at J to 2 bases, leaving 29 bases not matched to a gene. The CDR3 has 24 amino acids. Germline V gene lookup returns CDR1 GEAIGNYY and CDR2 EKD. TCRdb repeated clone calling on the RT-PCR reads with CATT. Counted here are about 350 delta-chain clones, around 4% occurring once; the ten biggest clones make up 91%. This clone was found a few times. A far larger clone is just one base off, so this is likely a read error. Other DNA sequences in this specimen translate into the identical CDR3.

J is TRDJ1 and V is TRDV2, with 10 positions matching TRDD3. Sequencing was carried out using gamma-delta T cells. This clonotype originated in a human donor. It is not recorded whose cells these are; they may come from a transplant donor. CDR3 amino acids: CACDTGEKEYLTGGYEGGTDKLIF. The DNA of the CDR3 is TGTGCCTGTGACACCGGAGAGAAGGAATACCTTACGGGGGGATACGAGGGAGGTACCGATAAACTCATCTTT.